The entry below gives a single TCR beta chain sequence along with its context. The data stem from a study of blood T cell repertoires in COVID-19. For the study at large: Whether acute or convalescent, the COVID-19 samples came from the United States, Italy and Spain. The analysed material was cDNA or gDNA that came from T cells, B-cell-depleted T cells, or PBMCs.

This CDR3 contains 15 residues. Germline CDR1 MDHEN, CDR2 SYDVKM. V was pared by 5 bases and J by 4 bases, with 15 bases between. How the authors handled the data: Nucleated cell number was recorded as an estimate derived from reference gene primer amplification. The table came from immunoSEQ multiplex PCR; TCRdb's copy has only in-frame clones and leaves some out. Clone size and the V and J calls come from that table; the DNA yielded D and trimming. The sample contains just under 350,000 clones, around 80% of which appear only once. This sequence originates from a man under 40 with active or convalescent COVID-19. Sequenced: peripheral blood. The chain links TRBV28 to TRBJ1-3, with a tentative D call TRBD1 (6 bases). The CDR3 loop reads CASSRDIRLGNTIYF. The CDR3 nucleotides are TGTGCCAGCAGTCGGGACATACGACTAGGAAACACCATATATTTT.